The 19 T cell receptor beta chains below all came from one sample that was sequenced in a study of identical twins. Using its own MiXCR run on the 5' RACE reads, TCRdb lists one record per CDR3 protein. The table records about 150,000 distinct CDR3 sequences, around 3.4% of them present only once. Sequencing was performed on memory T cells sorted from blood. The source is a man younger than 35 in good health.

At least ten counts were recorded for this clonotype. J is TRBJ2-7 and V is TRBV10-3; tentatively, D is TRBD2 (6 bases). The CDR3 is made up of 14 amino acids. V was pared by 5 bases and J by 1 base, with 12 bases between. Germline V CDR1 and CDR2: ENHRY, SYGVKD. CDR3 in DNA: TGTGCCATCAGTCCAGGAGGGAGTTCCTACGAGCAGTACTTC. It encodes CAISPGGSSYEQYF.

This clonotype was counted at least ten times. The chain carries TRBV6-9 and TRBJ2-7, with D possibly matching TRBD1 (5 bases). This CDR3 has 14 residues. Germline V gives CDR1 MNHGY, CDR2 SVAAGI. V dropped 8 bases and J dropped 2 bases, with 16 bases sitting between them. The CDR3 DNA is TGTGCCAGCGTTGAACAGGAGAAGACCTACGAGCAGTACTTC. It yields the protein CASVEQEKTYEQYF.

About this clonotype itself: A much more abundant neighbour one base away suggests this may be a read error. This chain uses TRBV20-1 with TRBJ1-5; 10 bases map to TRBD1. This CDR3 is 13 amino acids long. Trimming cost V 4 bases and J 5 bases; bases outside gene matches: 2. From germline, CDR1 is DFQATT and CDR2 SNEGSKA (reference sequence). Here the CDR3 DNA reads TGCAGTGCTACCGGGACAGGGGATCAGCCCCAGCATTTT. It translates to CSATGTGDQPQHF.

This clonotype was detected ten times or more. The chain combines TRBV6-1 with TRBJ1-5, with D maybe TRBD1 (5 bases). V lost 0 bases, J lost 1 base, and 10 bases lay in between. This CDR3 is 16 amino acids long. The germline V gene encodes CDR1 MNHNS and CDR2 SASEGT. The CDR3 region is CASSEAFRASNQPQHF. The CDR3, as DNA: TGTGCCAGCAGTGAAGCATTCAGGGCAAGCAATCAGCCCCAGCATTTT.

This clonotype was seen at least ten times. The V and J genes are TRBV27 and TRBJ2-3; D possibly uses TRBD1 or TRBD2 (5 bases each). Trimming removed 5 bases from V and 10 bases from J, with 19 bases in between. This CDR3 region has 14 residues. The V gene's germline CDR1 is MNHEY and CDR2 SMNVEV (reference sequence). Here the CDR3 reads CASSTLVVGLPQYF. In nucleotides, the CDR3 is TGTGCCAGCAGTACACTAGTCGTGGGGCTTCCGCAGTATTTT.

This clonotype was counted between two and nine times. This sequence joins TRBV29-1 and TRBJ2-7; D unresolved. V lost 7 bases and J 2 bases, leaving 15 bases between the germline ends. The CDR3 extends over 13 amino acids. CDR1 is SQVTM and CDR2 is ANQGSEA in the germline V gene. The CDR3, as DNA: TGCAGCGCCCAAGTTCCGGGTACCTACGAGCAGTACGTC. Its protein product is CSAQVPGTYEQYV.

This clonotype occurred a few times. The CDR3 DNA follows: TGTGCCATCAGTGAGGCCAGCCGTGCGCAGTATTTT. Its translation is CAISEASRAQYF. The chain links TRBV10-3 to TRBJ2-3; D uncertain. The V gene lost 2 bases and the J gene lost 10 bases, with 10 bases spanning the gap. The CDR3 loop spans 12 amino acids. Germline V CDR1 and CDR2: ENHRY, SYGVKD.

This clonotype was recorded many times. The V and J genes are TRBV14 and TRBJ2-5; no firm D call. V lost 0 bases to trimming and J lost 5 bases, with 4 bases between them. The CDR3 length is 12 residues. Per germline, CDR1 SGHDN and CDR2 FVKESK. The CDR3 loop is CASSQDYETQYF. CDR3 nucleotide sequence: TGTGCCAGCAGCCAAGATTATGAGACCCAGTACTTC.

This clonotype was recorded many times. The chain carries TRBV18 and TRBJ2-1, with TRBD1 as a possible D gene (5 bases). Per the germline V gene, CDR1 is KGHSH and CDR2 is LQKENI. Trimming left V 5 bases short and J 0 bases short, with 14 bases between. The CDR3 is made up of 16 amino acids. The CDR3 DNA follows: TGTGCCAGCTCAAAAGACAGAAAGAGCTCCTACAATGAGCAGTTCTTC. This encodes CASSKDRKSSYNEQFF.

This clonotype was recorded many times. This rearrangement joins TRBV5-1 to TRBJ2-2, with 13 bases lining up with TRBD2. Germline V lookup: CDR1 SGHRS, CDR2 YFSETQ. Unmatched junction bases numbered 0, after V lost 7 bases and J lost 3 bases. The CDR3 has 14 residues. CDR3 sequence (DNA): TGCGCCAGCGGACTAGCGGGAGACACCGGGGAGCTGTTTTTT. Translated: CASGLAGDTGELFF.

The chain combines TRBV5-4 with TRBJ2-5; TRBD1 matches 7 bases. V gave up 4 bases and J gave up 5 bases; unmatched junction bases: 5. This CDR3 contains 13 residues. Germline CDR1 and CDR2: SGHNT and YYREEE (reference sequence). CDR3 in DNA: TGTGCCAGCAGCATAAGGGGGCGGGAGACCCAGTACTTC. Translation: CASSIRGRETQYF.

At least ten counts were recorded for this clonotype. A read error may produce the germline difference seen at one junction end. The chain recombines TRBV6-5 with TRBJ2-2; D is unclear. The CDR3 runs 15 residues. CDR1 and CDR2 from the germline V gene are MNHEY and SVGAGI. The CDR3: CAGSYSGCYTGELFF. For the CDR3, the DNA is TGTGCCGGCAGTTACTCGGGCTGTTACACCGGGGAGCTGTTTTTT.

This clonotype has a count of ten or more. The DNA for the CDR3 is TGCAGTGCTAGAGATTGGGGTTTCGGACGGACTTATGGCTACACCTTC. This sequence encodes CSARDWGFGRTYGYTF. The J gene is TRBJ1-2, the V gene TRBV20-1; D is ambiguous. V gave up 0 bases and J gave up 5 bases, with 19 bases separating them. Per germline, CDR1 DFQATT and CDR2 SNEGSKA (reference sequence). This CDR3 is 16 amino acids long.

Ten or more counts support this clonotype. The chain couples TRBV7-9 to TRBJ2-4; 9 positions match TRBD2. The CDR3 loop spans 15 amino acids. V dropped 6 bases and J dropped 1; count of bases not matched to a gene: 4. CDR1 is SEHNR and CDR2 is FQNEAQ in the germline V gene (reference sequence). The CDR3 region has the DNA TGTGCCAGCAGTCCCGCGGGGGGGGCCAAAAACATTCAGTACTTC. Its translation is CASSPAGGAKNIQYF.

This clonotype was found many times. The chain carries TRBV6-1 and TRBJ2-5; D is unclear. Germline V gives CDR1 MNHNS, CDR2 SASEGT. The V gene lost 2 bases and the J gene lost 5 bases, with 9 bases spanning the gap. CDR3 size: 13 residues. The CDR3 DNA follows: TGTGCCAGCAGTGAATTCGCCGGGGAGACCCAGTACTTC. Translation: CASSEFAGETQYF.

The table lists this clonotype with many counts. The genes are TRBV11-2 and TRBJ2-1, with 13 bases matching TRBD2. Germline V gene data show CDR1 as SGHAT and CDR2 as FQNNGV. Trimming took 3 bases from V and 9 from J; bases not matched to a gene: 8. The CDR3 covers 16 residues. The CDR3 sequence is CASSLLLAGGPFEQFF. The CDR3 DNA sequence: TGTGCCAGCAGCTTGCTACTAGCGGGAGGGCCGTTTGAGCAGTTCTTC. Complete variable domain (other parts from reference TRBV11-2 and TRBJ2-1): EAGVAQSPRYKIIEKRQSVAFWCNPISGHATLYWYQQILGQGPKLLIQFQNNGVVDDSQLPKDRFSAERLKGVDSTLKIQPAKLEDSAVYLCASSLLLAGGPFEQFFGPGTRLTVL.

This clonotype was recorded many times. The genes are TRBV6-5 and TRBJ2-1, with a tentative D call TRBD1 (6 bases). V was pared by 5 bases and J by 9 bases, with 29 bases between. The CDR3 has 18 amino acids. Germline CDR1 and CDR2: MNHEY and SVGAGI. The CDR3 loop reads CASSNPIGGHSFEFEQFF. The CDR3 bases are TGTGCCAGCAGTAACCCTATTGGGGGACACTCCTTCGAATTTGAGCAGTTCTTC.

At least ten counts were recorded for this clonotype. The chain carries TRBV5-6 and TRBJ2-1, with D possibly TRBD2 on 6 matching bases. V was trimmed by 3 bases and J by 8 bases, leaving 15 bases between them. Per the germline V gene, CDR1 is SGHDT and CDR2 is YYEEEE. This CDR3 is 14 amino acids long. Written as DNA, the CDR3 is TGTGCCAGCAGCTCCCCCGGAGGGTTTCATGAGCAGTTCTTC. Protein sequence: CASSSPGGFHEQFF.

This chain links TRBV19 with TRBJ2-1; 15 nucleotides agree with TRBD2. This CDR3 has 19 residues. Losses at the gene ends were 6 bases for V and 6 bases for J; bases not matched to a gene: 15. Germline V gene data show CDR1 as LNHDA and CDR2 as SQIVND (reference sequence). This CDR3 reads CASRNRRTSGRAGVNEQFF. The CDR3 bases are TGTGCCAGTAGAAACCGAAGGACTAGCGGGAGGGCCGGCGTCAATGAGCAGTTCTTC.